Listed below are T cell receptor beta chains from one sample, sequenced in a study of control samples from healthy donors and cancer patients. Assay: immunoSEQ multiplex PCR; the TCRdb copy retains only in-frame clones and omits some. The sample holds around 70,000 clones, about 87% seen once. Sequenced material: PBMCs. The origin of the receptors is a woman aged 50 to 60 with head and neck cancer. Each CDR3 is given with its conserved first and last residue. The D gene is left open where the match is weak. Clone size is given for some rows only: seen once, a few or many times, or a class if the clone is expanded.

size,D,length,J,V,CDR3,DNA
NA,NA,14,TRBJ2-7,TRBV7-2,CASTENLHSYEQYF,TGTGCCAGCACGGAAAACCTTCACTCCTACGAGCAGTACTTC
NA,NA,12,TRBJ1-5,TRBV30,CAARGGGQPQHF,TGTGCCGCGAGGGGGGGCGGACAGCCCCAGCATTTT
NA,NA,13,TRBJ2-7,TRBV28,CASLNRGSYEQYF,TGTGCCAGCCTCAACAGAGGGTCGTACGAGCAGTACTTC
once,NA,16,TRBJ2-1,TRBV11-1,CASSRKDRPTYNEQFF,TGTGCCAGCAGCCGGAAGGACAGACCGACCTACAATGAGCAGTTCTTC
NA,NA,19,TRBJ1-4,TRBV4-3,CASSLLLPGLSSTNEKLFF,TGCGCCAGCAGCCTCCTTTTGCCAGGGCTAAGTTCAACTAATGAAAAACTGTTTTTT
NA,NA,15,TRBJ2-2,TRBV5-1,CASSPRGSNTGELFF,TGCGCCAGCAGCCCCCGGGGGTCGAACACCGGGGAGCTGTTTTTT
few,NA,13,TRBJ1-1,TRBV9,CASSPWENTEAFF,TGTGCCAGCAGCCCGTGGGAGAACACTGAAGCTTTCTTT
NA,TRBD2,12,TRBJ2-4,TRBV6-5,CASQSGTQVQYF,TGTGCCAGCCAAAGCGGGACCCAAGTTCAGTACTTC
NA,NA,14,TRBJ2-2,TRBV5-4,CASRQGTNTGELFF,TGTGCCAGCAGACAGGGAACGAACACCGGGGAGCTGTTTTTT
NA,NA,16,TRBJ1-3,TRBV18,CASSPGTSRSGNTIYF,TGTGCCAGCTCACCGGGGACAAGCCGGTCCGGAAACACCATATATTTT
NA,TRBD1,16,TRBJ1-3,TRBV5-1,CASSLGQGAAGNTIYF,TGCGCCAGCAGCTTAGGACAGGGGGCAGCTGGAAACACCATATATTTT
once,TRBD2,16,TRBJ2-1,TRBV7-2,CASSSSGGASYNEQFF,TGTGCCAGCAGCTCTAGCGGGGGGGCCTCCTACAATGAGCAGTTCTTC
NA,TRBD1,15,TRBJ1-4,TRBV4-1,CASSQDRGPNEKLFF,TGCGCCAGCAGCCAAGACAGGGGGCCTAATGAAAAACTGTTTTTT
NA,TRBD2,15,TRBJ2-5,TRBV30,CAWSWGLGGGETQYF,TGTGCCTGGAGTTGGGGACTAGGAGGTGGAGAGACCCAGTACTTC
NA,TRBD2,10,TRBJ2-3,TRBV5-8,CGSPGGTQYF,TGTGGTTCCCCGGGGGGTACGCAGTATTTT
NA,NA,12,TRBJ2-1,TRBV12-3/TRBV12-4,CASSGGDNEQFF,TGTGCCAGCAGTGGGGGAGACAATGAGCAGTTCTTC
few,TRBD1,16,TRBJ2-1,TRBV4-1,CASSQGEQGNYNEQFF,TGCGCCAGCAGCCAAGGAGAACAGGGGAACTACAATGAGCAGTTCTTC
NA,NA,12,TRBJ2-3,TRBV3-1/TRBV3-2,CASRLGQDTQYF,TGTGCCAGCAGATTGGGGCAAGATACGCAGTATTTT
once,NA,13,TRBJ1-3,TRBV3-1/TRBV3-2,CASSQQRRNTIYF,TGTGCCAGCAGCCAGCAACGTAGAAACACCATATATTTT
NA,NA,11,TRBJ2-7,TRBV7-2,CASSPRVEQYF,TGTGCCAGCAGCCCGCGGGTAGAGCAGTACTTC
NA,NA,15,TRBJ1-2,TRBV28,CATAHPWASSYGYTF,TGTGCCACGGCCCATCCATGGGCGTCTAGCTATGGCTACACCTTC
NA,NA,14,TRBJ2-7,TRBV3-1/TRBV3-2,CASSQGQSSYEQYF,TGTGCCAGCAGCCAAGGACAGAGCTCCTACGAGCAGTACTTC
NA,NA,16,TRBJ1-1,TRBV7-2,CASSSGRIPGGTEAFF,TGTGCCAGCAGTTCGGGACGGATTCCGGGCGGCACTGAAGCTTTCTTT
NA,NA,14,TRBJ1-2,TRBV4-1,CASSLSDANYGYTF,TGCGCCAGCAGCCTATCCGATGCTAACTATGGCTACACCTTC
NA,NA,11,TRBJ1-4,TRBV6-6,CAGLRGEKLFF,TGTGCCGGACTTCGGGGGGAAAAACTGTTTTTT
NA,NA,19,TRBJ2-2,TRBV5-5,CASSLRVEGSPRLSGELFF,TGTGCCAGCAGCTTGAGGGTAGAGGGCAGCCCTAGGTTGTCCGGGGAGCTGTTTTTT
NA,TRBD1,18,TRBJ2-7,TRBV23-1,CASSHLIGPGQGYYEQYF,TGCGCCAGCAGTCATCTCATAGGGCCGGGACAGGGATACTACGAGCAGTACTTC